The 8 T cell receptor beta chains listed next were all sequenced from one sample in a study of T cells in Graves' hyperthyroidism and ophthalmopathy. Template material for amplifying TCR beta CDR3 regions consisted of RNA transcripts. HTBI primers were employed in a first-round RT-PCR of the TCR CDR3. One entry per CDR3 protein, called by TCRdb with MiXCR from the multiplex PCR reads. The table shows hundreds of thousands of distinct CDR3 sequences, with about 14% occurring only once. The material sequenced was blood. These receptors came from a woman in her thirties or forties with Graves' ophthalmopathy.

This clonotype was recorded at least ten times. The chain couples TRBV12-3 or TRBV12-4 to TRBJ2-5, with a tentative D call TRBD1 (6 bases). V was clipped by 4 bases and J by 2 bases, with 8 bases between them. The CDR3 totals 13 residues. The CDR3 is CASSSGDQETQYF. As DNA, the CDR3 is TGTGCCAGCAGTTCAGGGGATCAAGAGACCCAGTACTTC.

This clonotype was observed at least ten times. This chain uses TRBV15 with TRBJ2-7, with a tentative D call TRBD1 (5 bases). The germline CDR1 and CDR2 sequences are LNHNV and YYDKDF (reference sequence). V was trimmed by 0 bases and J by 3 bases, leaving 9 bases between them. This CDR3 is built from 14 residues. The DNA of the CDR3 is TGTGCCACCAGCAGAGATCTCAGGGTCTACGAGCAGTACTTC. Its translation: CATSRDLRVYEQYF.

The chain joins TRBV6-2 or TRBV6-3 to TRBJ2-7, with TRBD2 identical over 8 bases. The trim removed 7 bases at V and 3 bases at J, leaving 8 bases unmatched. The CDR3 is 14 amino acids. The germline CDR1 and CDR2 sequences are MNHEY and SVGEGT. CDR3 DNA sequence: TGTGCCAGCACCCCACTAGCGGTTCTCTACGAGCAGTACTTC. Residues: CASTPLAVLYEQYF.

This clonotype was recorded at least ten times. The V call is TRBV28, the J call TRBJ1-1; 12 nucleotides agree with TRBD1. The V gene end was trimmed by 3 bases and the J gene end by 4 bases; junction bases not matched to a gene: 6. This CDR3 comprises 16 residues. Germline assignment: CDR1 MDHEN and CDR2 SYDVKM. CDR3: CASSLPGTGGLTEAFF. The DNA for the CDR3 is TGTGCCAGCAGTTTGCCCGGGACAGGGGGCCTCACTGAAGCTTTCTTT.

The sample holds many counts of this clonotype. The chain recombines TRBV14 with TRBJ2-5; D tentatively fits TRBD1 or TRBD2 (5 bases each). Trimming took off 4 bases at V and 5 bases at J, with 11 bases between the two ends. The V gene's germline CDR1 is SGHDN and CDR2 FVKESK. The CDR3 runs 13 residues. This CDR3 is CASSRLQVETQYF. Written as DNA, the CDR3 is TGTGCCAGCAGCCGACTACAGGTGGAGACCCAGTACTTC.

This clonotype has ten or more counts. V is TRBV19 and J is TRBJ1-5; TRBD1 agrees at 12 bases. Germline V gene sequence: CDR1 LNHDA, CDR2 SQIVND (reference sequence). The CDR3 consists of 15 residues. After removal of 7 bases from V and 3 bases from J, the junction contained 4 bases not matched to a gene. This CDR3 is CASTGTGGPNQPQHF. The CDR3 region has the DNA TGTGCCAGTACTGGGACAGGGGGCCCCAATCAGCCCCAGCATTTT.

This clonotype was seen ten or more times. The chain uses TRBV6-5 and TRBJ2-2; D might be TRBD2 (5 bases). Germline lookup yields CDR1 MNHEY and CDR2 SVGAGI. V dropped 6 bases and J dropped 1 base, with 6 bases sitting between them. There are 13 residues in the CDR3. The CDR3 nucleotides read TGTGCCAGCAGCGGGGAGAACACCGGGGAGCTGTTTTTT. Its translation is CASSGENTGELFF.

In this sample, this clonotype turned up many times. The chain recombines TRBV7-2 with TRBJ2-5; weak D call: TRBD2 (6 bases). Trimming removed 4 bases at V and 9 bases at J, with 21 bases between. Germline-derived CDR1 and CDR2 are SGHTA and FQGNSA. The CDR3 totals 15 residues. CDR3 DNA: TGTGCCAGCAGCTCCGCTTCTGGGAGGCAAGGGGCCCAGTACTTC. It yields the protein CASSSASGRQGAQYF. Full variable domain (missing parts from reference TRBV7-2 and TRBJ2-5): GAGVSQSPSNKVTEKGKDVELRCDPISGHTALYWYRQSLGQGLEFLIYFQGNSAPDKSGLPSDRFSAERTGGSVSTLTIQRTQQEDSAVYLCASSSASGRQGAQYFGPGTRLLVL.